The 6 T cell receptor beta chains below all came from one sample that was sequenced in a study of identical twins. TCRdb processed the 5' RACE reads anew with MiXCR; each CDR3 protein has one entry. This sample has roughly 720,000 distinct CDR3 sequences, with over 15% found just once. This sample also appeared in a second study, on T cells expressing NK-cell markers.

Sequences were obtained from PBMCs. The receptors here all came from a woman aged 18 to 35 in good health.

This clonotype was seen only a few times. The CDR3 DNA reads TGTGCCAGCAGCTTAGATCGTGGAAGCTCTGGGGCCAACGTCCTGACTTTC. Translation gives CASSLDRGSSGANVLTF. This chain uses TRBV7-9 with TRBJ2-6; D call uncertain. This CDR3 is built from 17 residues. V dropped 1 base and J dropped 0 bases, with 10 bases sitting between them. From germline, CDR1 is SEHNR and CDR2 FQNEAQ (reference sequence).

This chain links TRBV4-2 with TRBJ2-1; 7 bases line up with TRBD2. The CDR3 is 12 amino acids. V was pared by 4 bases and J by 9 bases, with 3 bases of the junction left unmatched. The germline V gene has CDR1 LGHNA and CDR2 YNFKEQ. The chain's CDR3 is CASSLSGAEQFF. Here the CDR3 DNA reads TGTGCCAGCAGCCTAAGCGGGGCTGAGCAGTTCTTC.

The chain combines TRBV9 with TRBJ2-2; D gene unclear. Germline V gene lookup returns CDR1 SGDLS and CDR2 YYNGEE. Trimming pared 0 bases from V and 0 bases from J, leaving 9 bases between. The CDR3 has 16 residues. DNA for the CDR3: TGTGCCAGCAGCGTAGAGGTAGGGACGAACACCGGGGAGCTGTTTTTT. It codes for CASSVEVGTNTGELFF.

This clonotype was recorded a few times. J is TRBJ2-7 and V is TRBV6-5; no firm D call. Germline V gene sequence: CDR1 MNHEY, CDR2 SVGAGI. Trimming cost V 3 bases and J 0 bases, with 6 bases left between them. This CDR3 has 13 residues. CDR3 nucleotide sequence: TGTGCCAGCAGTTATGCTAGCTCCTACGAGCAGTACTTC. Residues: CASSYASSYEQYF.

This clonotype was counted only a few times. In DNA form, the CDR3 reads TGTGCCAGCAGCCACAGGAGTAGGGACTTTCGCACAGATACGCAGTATTTT. It codes for CASSHRSRDFRTDTQYF. The chain combines TRBV7-2 with TRBJ2-3; tentatively, D is TRBD2 (6 bases). The CDR3 length is 17 residues. Trimming took 5 bases from V and 1 from J, leaving 19 bases between them. Looked up from germline, CDR1 is SGHTA and CDR2 is FQGNSA.

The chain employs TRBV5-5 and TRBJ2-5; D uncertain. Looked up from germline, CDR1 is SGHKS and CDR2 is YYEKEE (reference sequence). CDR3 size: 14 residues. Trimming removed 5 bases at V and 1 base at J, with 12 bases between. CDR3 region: CASRPRWGQETQYF. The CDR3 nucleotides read TGTGCCAGCAGGCCCCGGTGGGGCCAAGAGACCCAGTACTTC.